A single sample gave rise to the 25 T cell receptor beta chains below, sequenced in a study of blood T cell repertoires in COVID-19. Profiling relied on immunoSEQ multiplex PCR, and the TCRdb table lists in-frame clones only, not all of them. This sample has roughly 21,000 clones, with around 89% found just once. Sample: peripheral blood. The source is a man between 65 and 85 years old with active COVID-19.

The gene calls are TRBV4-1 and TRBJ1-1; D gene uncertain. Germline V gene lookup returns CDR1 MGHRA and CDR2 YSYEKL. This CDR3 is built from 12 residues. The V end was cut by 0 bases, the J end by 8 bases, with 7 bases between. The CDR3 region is CASSQETLEAFF. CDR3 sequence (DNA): TGCGCCAGCAGCCAAGAAACACTAGAAGCTTTCTTT.

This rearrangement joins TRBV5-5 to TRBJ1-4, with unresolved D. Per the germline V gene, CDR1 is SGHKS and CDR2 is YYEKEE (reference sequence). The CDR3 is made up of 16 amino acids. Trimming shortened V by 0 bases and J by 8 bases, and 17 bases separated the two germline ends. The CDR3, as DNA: TGTGCCAGCAGCTTGGTCCTCGTCACAGTTGGAGAAAAACTGTTTTTT. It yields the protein CASSLVLVTVGEKLFF. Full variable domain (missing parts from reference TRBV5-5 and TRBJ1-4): DAGVTQSPTHLIKTRGQQVTLRCSPISGHKSVSWYQQVLGQGPQFIFQYYEKEERGRGNFPDRFSARQFPNYSSELNVNALLLGDSALYLCASSLVLVTVGEKLFFGSGTQLSVL.

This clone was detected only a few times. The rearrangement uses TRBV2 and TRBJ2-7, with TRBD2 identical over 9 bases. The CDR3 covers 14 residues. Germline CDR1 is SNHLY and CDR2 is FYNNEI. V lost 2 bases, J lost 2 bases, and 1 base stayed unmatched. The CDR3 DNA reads TGTGCCAGCAGTGAATCTAGCGGGGCCTACGAGCAGTACTTC. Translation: CASSESSGAYEQYF.

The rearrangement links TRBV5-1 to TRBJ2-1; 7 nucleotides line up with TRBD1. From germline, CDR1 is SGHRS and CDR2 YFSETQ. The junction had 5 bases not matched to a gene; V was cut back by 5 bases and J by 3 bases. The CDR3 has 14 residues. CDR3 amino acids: CASRFTGVYNEQFF. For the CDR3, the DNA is TGCGCCAGCAGGTTTACAGGGGTCTACAATGAGCAGTTCTTC.

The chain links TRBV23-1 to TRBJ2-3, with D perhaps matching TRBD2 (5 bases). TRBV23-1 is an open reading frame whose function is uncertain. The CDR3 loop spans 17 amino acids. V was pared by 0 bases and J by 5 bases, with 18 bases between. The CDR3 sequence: CASSQSPPSKRRDTQYF. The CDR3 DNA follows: TGCGCCAGCAGTCAATCCCCCCCCTCAAAGCGGAGAGATACGCAGTATTTT.

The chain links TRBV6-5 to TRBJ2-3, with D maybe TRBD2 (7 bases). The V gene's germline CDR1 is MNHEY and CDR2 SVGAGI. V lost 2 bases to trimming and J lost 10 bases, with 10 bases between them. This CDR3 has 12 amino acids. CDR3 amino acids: CASSYGGGPQYF. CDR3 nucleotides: TGTGCCAGCAGTTACGGGGGGGGCCCGCAGTATTTT.

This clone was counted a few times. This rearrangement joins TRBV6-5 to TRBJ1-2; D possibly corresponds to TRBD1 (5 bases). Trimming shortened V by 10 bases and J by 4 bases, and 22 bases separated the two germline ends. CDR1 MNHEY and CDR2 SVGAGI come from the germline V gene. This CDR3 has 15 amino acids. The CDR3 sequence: CATMRQRGYAYGYTF. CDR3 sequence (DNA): TGTGCCACCATGAGACAGCGGGGGTACGCCTATGGCTACACCTTC.

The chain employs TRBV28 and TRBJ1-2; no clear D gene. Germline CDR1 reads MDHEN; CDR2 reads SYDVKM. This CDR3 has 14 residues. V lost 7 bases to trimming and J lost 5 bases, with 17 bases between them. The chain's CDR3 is CASTDIQKSYGYTF. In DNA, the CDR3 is TGTGCCAGCACCGATATACAGAAATCTTATGGCTACACCTTC.

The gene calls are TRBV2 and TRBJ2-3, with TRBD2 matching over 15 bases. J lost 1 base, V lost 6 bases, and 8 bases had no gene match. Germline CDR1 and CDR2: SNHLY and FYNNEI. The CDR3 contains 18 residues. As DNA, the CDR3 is TGTGCCAGCAGGGGGGGGACTAGCGGGAGGCGAGGCACAGATACGCAGTATTTT. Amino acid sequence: CASRGGTSGRRGTDTQYF.

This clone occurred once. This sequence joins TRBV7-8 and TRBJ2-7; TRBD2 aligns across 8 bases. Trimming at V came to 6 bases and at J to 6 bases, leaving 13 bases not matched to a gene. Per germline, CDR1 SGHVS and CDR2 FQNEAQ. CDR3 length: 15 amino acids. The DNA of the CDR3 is TGTGCCAGCAGTCGTACTAGCGGAACGGCGGGCGAGCAGTACTTC. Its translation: CASSRTSGTAGEQYF.

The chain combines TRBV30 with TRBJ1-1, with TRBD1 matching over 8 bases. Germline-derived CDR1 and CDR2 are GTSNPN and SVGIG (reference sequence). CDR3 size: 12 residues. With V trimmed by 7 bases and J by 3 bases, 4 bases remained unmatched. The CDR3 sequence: CAYKTGDTEAFF. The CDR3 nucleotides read TGTGCCTACAAGACAGGGGACACTGAAGCTTTCTTT.

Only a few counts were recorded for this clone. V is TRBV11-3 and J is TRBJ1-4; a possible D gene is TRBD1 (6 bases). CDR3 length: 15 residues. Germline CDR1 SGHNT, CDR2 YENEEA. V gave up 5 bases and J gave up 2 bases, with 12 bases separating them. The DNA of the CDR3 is TGTGCCAGCAGCGCAAGGACAGCCACTAATGAAAAACTGTTTTTT. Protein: CASSARTATNEKLFF.

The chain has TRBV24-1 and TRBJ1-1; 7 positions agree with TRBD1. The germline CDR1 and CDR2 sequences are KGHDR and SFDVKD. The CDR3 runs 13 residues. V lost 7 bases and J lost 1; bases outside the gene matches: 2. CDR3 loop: CATRDRANTEAFF. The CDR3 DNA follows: TGTGCCACCAGAGACAGGGCGAACACTGAAGCTTTCTTT.

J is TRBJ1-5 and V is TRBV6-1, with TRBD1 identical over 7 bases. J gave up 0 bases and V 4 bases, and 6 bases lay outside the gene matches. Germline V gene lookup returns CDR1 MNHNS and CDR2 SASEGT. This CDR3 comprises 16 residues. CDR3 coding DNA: TGTGCCAGCAGTGGATTGACAGGGTATAGCAATCAGCCCCAGCATTTT. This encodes CASSGLTGYSNQPQHF.

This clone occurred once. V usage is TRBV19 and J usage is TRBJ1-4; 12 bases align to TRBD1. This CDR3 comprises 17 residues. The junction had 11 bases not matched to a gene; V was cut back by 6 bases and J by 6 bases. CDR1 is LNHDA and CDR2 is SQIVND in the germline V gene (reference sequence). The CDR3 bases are TGTGCCAGTAGGCTCGGGACAGGGGGCTCGGGGTATGAAAAACTGTTTTTT. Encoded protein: CASRLGTGGSGYEKLFF.

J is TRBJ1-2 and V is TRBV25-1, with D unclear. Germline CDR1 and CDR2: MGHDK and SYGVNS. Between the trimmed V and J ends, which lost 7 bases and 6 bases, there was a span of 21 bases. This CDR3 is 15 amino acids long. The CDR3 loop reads CASTPYDGGIDGYTF. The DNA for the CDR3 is TGTGCCAGCACCCCCTACGACGGAGGAATTGATGGCTACACCTTC.

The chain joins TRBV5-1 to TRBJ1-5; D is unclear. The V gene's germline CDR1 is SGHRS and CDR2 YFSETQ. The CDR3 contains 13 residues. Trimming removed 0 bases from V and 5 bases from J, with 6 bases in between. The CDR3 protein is CASSLDIDQPQHF. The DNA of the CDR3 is TGCGCCAGCAGCTTGGATATTGATCAGCCCCAGCATTTT.

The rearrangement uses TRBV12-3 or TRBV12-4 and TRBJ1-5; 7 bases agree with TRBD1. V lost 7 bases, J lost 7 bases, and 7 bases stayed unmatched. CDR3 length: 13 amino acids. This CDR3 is CASNLEQGQPQHF. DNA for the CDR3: TGTGCCAGCAACCTAGAACAGGGGCAGCCCCAGCATTTT.

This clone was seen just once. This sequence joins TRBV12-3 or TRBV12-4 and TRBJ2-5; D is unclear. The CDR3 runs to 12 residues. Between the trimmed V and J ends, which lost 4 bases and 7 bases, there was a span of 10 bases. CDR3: CASSSGVGTQYF. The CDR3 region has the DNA TGTGCCAGCAGTTCTGGAGTGGGGACCCAGTACTTC.

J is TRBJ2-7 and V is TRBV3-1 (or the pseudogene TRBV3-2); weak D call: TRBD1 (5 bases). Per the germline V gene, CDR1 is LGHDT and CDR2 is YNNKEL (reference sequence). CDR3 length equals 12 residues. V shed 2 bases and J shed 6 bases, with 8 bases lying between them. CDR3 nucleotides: TGTGCCAGCAGCCAATTGGGGCTCGAGCAGTACTTC. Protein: CASSQLGLEQYF.

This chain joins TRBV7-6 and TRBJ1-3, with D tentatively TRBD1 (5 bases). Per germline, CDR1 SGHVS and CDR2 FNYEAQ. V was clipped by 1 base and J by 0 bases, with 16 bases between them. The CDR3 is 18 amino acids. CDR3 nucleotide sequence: TGTGCCAGCAGCTTAGGGGGGGTCAGTTACTTCTCTGGAAACACCATATATTTT. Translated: CASSLGGVSYFSGNTIYF.

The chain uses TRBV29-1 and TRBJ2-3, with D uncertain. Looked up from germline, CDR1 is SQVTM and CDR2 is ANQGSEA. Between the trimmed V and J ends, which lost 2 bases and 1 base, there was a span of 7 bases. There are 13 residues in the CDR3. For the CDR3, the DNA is TGCAGCGTTGAAACAGTCGGCACAGATACGCAGTATTTT. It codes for CSVETVGTDTQYF.

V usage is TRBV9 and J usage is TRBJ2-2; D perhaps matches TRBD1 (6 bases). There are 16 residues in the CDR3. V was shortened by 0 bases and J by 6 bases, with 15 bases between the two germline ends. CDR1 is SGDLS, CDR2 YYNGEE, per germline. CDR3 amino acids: CASSVDTNRVPGELFF. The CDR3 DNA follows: TGTGCCAGCAGCGTAGACACCAACAGGGTTCCCGGGGAGCTGTTTTTT.

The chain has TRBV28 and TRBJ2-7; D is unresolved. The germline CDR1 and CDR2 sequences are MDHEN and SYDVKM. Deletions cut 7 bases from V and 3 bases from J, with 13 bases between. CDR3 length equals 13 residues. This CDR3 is CASTPRLYYEQYF. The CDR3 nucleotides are TGTGCCAGCACCCCCAGACTCTACTACGAGCAGTACTTC.

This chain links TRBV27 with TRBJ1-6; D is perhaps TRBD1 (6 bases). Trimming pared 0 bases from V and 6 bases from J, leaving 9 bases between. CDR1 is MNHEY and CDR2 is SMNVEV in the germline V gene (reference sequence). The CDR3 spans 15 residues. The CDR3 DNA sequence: TGTGCCAGCAGTTTATCGATCAGGGGTAATTCACCCCTCCACTTT. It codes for CASSLSIRGNSPLHF.